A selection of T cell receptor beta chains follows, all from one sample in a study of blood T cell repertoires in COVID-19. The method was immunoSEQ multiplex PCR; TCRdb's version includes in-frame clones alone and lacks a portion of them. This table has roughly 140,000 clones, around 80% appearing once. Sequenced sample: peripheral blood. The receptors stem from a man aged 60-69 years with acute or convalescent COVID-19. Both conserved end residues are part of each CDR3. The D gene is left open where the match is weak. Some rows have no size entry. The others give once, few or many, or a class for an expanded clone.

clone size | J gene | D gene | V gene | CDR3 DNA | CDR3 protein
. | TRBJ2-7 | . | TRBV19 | TGTGCCAGTAGTATAGGTGACAGCCGTACCTACGAGCAGTACTTC | CASSIGDSRTYEQYF
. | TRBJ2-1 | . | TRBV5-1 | TGCGCCAGCAGCTTGGGACTAGTTCGCAATGAGCAGTTCTTC | CASSLGLVRNEQFF
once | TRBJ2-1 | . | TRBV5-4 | TGTGCCAGCAGCTTGGATCCGGGAGTCGAGAATGAGCAGTTCTTC | CASSLDPGVENEQFF
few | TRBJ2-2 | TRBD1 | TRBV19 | TGTGCCAGTAGTTTTAACAGGGGGCTTGACACCGGGGAGCTGTTTTTT | CASSFNRGLDTGELFF
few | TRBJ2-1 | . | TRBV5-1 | TGCGCCAGCAGCTTGACCGGGATCTCCTACAATGAGCAGTTCTTC | CASSLTGISYNEQFF
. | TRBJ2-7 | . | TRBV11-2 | TGTGCCAGCAGCGTAGGACTCGGAACCTACGAGCAGTACTTC | CASSVGLGTYEQYF
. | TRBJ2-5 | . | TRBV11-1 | TGTGCCAGTAGCCAACAAGAGACCCAGTACTTC | CASSQQETQYF
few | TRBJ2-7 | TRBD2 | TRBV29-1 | TGCAGCGTTGATCTACTAGCGGGAGGGTCCTACGAGCAGTACTTC | CSVDLLAGGSYEQYF
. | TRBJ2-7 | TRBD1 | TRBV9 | TGTGCCAGCAGCAACCGGGACAGGGTACACGAGCAGTACTTC | CASSNRDRVHEQYF
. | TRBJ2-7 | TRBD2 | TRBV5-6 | TGTGCCAGCCTGGGTAGCGGGTACGAGCAGTACTTC | CASLGSGYEQYF
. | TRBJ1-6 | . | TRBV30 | TGTGCCTGCCAAACCGGGGGGACAAATAATTCACCCCTCCACTTT | CACQTGGTNNSPLHF
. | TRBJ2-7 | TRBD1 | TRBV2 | TGTGCCAGCAGTATCAGGGGACAGGGACGTGAGCAGTACTTC | CASSIRGQGREQYF
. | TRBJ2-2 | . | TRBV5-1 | TGCGCCAGCAGCGGAGGGACAGCCGACACCGGGGAGCTGTTTTTT | CASSGGTADTGELFF
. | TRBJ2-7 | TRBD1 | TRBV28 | TGTGCCAGCAGTTCGGGACAGGTCCCCTACGAGCAGTACTTC | CASSSGQVPYEQYF
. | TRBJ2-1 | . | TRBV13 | TGTGCCAGCAGCTCCTATGATGCTGGGAGCTCCTACAATGAGCAGTTCTTC | CASSSYDAGSSYNEQFF
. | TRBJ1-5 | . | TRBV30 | TGTGCCTGGAGCACAGGGATCTATCAGCCCCAGCATTTT | CAWSTGIYQPQHF